This T cell receptor beta chain was documented in a study of identical twins. Concerning this clonotype itself: Its target is not known.

The CDR3 runs to 12 residues. Trimming stripped 0 bases from V and 4 bases from J, with 4 bases between. Per germline, CDR1 GTSNPN and CDR2 SVGIG (reference sequence). TCRdb ran MiXCR on the 5' RACE reads and lists one entry per CDR3 protein. This table holds 550,000 to 700,000 distinct CDR3 sequences, 21% found once. Study results and caveats: Abundant beta clonotypes from cord blood bore fewer insertions; memory repertoires lacked this pattern.

This same sample was also part of a study on T cells expressing NK-cell markers. As reported in that work: The authors restricted sorting to alpha-beta TCR T cells with an anti-gamma-delta TCR antibody in several experiments. In a handful of donors, dominant clonotypes made up about 28.3-65% of CD3+CD56-NKG2C+ cells.

The gene calls are TRBV30 and TRBJ2-1; no firm D call. This sequence originates from a young woman in good health. Input material: PBMCs. The CDR3 nucleotides are TGTGCCTGGAGTGTGAGTTACAATGAGCAGTTCTTC. This codes for CAWSVSYNEQFF.